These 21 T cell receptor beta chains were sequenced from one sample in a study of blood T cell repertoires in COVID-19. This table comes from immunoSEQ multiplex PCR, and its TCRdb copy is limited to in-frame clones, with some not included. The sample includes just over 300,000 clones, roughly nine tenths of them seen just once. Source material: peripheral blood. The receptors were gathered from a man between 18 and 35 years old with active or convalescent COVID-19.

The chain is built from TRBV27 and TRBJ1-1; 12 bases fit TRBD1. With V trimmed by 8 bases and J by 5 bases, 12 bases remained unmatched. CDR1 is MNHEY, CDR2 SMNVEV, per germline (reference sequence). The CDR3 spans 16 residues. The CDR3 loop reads CASYSRDRGPITEAFF. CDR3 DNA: TGTGCCAGCTACTCTCGGGACAGGGGGCCAATTACTGAAGCTTTCTTT.

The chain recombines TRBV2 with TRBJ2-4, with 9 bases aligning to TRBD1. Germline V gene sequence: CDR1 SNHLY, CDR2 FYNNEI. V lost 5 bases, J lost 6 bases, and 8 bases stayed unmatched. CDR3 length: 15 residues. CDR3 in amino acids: CASSPTGGIGNIQYF. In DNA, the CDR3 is TGTGCCAGCAGTCCCACAGGGGGCATCGGAAACATTCAGTACTTC.

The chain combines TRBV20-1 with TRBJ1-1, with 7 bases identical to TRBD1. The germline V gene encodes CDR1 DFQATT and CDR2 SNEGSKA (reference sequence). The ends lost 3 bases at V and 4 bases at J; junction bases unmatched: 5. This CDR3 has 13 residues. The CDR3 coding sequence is TGCAGTGCTAGTTCAGGGGGGAGCACTGAAGCTTTCTTT. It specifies CSASSGGSTEAFF.

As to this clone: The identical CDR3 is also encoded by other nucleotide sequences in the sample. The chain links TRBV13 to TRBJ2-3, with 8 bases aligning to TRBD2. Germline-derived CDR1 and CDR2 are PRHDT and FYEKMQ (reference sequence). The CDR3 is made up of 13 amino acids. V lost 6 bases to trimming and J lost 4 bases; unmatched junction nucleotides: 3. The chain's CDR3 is CASRGRGADTQYF. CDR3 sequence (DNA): TGTGCCAGCAGGGGGCGGGGGGCAGATACGCAGTATTTT.

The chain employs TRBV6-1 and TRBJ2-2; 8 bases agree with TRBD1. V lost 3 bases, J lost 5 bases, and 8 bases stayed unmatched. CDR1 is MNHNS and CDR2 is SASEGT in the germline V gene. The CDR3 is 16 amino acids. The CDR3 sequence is CASSDGQGLRTGELFF. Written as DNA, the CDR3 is TGTGCCAGCAGTGACGGACAGGGCTTACGGACCGGGGAGCTGTTTTTT.

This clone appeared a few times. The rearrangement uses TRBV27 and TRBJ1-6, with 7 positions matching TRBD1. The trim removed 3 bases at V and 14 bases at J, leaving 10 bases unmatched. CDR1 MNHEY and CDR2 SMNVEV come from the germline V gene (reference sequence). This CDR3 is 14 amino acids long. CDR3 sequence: CASSFRQTDRSLHF. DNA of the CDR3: TGTGCCAGCAGTTTTCGACAAACGGACAGGTCCCTCCACTTT.

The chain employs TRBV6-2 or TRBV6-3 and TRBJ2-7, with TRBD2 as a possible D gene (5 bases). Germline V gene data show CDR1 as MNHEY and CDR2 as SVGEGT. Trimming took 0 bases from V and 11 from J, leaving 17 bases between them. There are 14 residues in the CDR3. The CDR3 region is CASSYSSDYADKYF. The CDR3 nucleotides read TGTGCCAGCAGTTACTCGAGCGACTACGCAGACAAGTACTTC.

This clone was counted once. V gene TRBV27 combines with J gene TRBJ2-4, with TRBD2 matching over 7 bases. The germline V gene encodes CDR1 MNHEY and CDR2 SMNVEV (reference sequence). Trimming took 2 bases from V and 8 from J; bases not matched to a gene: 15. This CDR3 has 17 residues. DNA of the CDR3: TGTGCCAGCAGTTTAAAGGGACGTGGCGGGAGTCGGGACATTCAGTACTTC. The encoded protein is CASSLKGRGGSRDIQYF.

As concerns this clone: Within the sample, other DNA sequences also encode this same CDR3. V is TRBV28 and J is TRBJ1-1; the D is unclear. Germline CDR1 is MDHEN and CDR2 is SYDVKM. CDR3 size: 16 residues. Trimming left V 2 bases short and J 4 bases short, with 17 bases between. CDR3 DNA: TGTGCCAGCAGTTTACGTAGCGGGCTGATTAGCACTGAAGCTTTCTTT. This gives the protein CASSLRSGLISTEAFF.

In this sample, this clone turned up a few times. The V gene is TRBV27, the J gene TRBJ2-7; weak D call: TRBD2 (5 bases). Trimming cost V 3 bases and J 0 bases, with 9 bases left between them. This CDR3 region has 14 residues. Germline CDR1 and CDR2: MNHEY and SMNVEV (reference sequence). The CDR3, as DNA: TGTGCCAGCAGTTTCGGGAAGAGCTCCTACGAGCAGTACTTC. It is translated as CASSFGKSSYEQYF.

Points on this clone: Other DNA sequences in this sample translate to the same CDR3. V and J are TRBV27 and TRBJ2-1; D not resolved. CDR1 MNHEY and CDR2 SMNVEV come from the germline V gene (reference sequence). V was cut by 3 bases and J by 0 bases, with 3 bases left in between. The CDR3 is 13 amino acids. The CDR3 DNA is TGTGCCAGCAGTTTGAGCTCCTACAATGAGCAGTTCTTC. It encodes CASSLSSYNEQFF.

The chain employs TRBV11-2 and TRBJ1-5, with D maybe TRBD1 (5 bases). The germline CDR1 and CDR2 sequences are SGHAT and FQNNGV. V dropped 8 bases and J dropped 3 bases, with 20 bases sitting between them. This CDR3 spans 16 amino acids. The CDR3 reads CASGADPQPSNQPQHF. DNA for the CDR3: TGTGCCAGCGGGGCCGACCCGCAGCCTTCCAATCAGCCCCAGCATTTT.

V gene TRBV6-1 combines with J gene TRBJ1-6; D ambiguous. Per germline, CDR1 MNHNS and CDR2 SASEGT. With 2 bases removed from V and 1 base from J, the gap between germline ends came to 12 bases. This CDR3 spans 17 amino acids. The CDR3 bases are TGTGCCAGCAGTGAACGGGGTACGATATCCTATAATTCACCCCTCCACTTT. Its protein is CASSERGTISYNSPLHF.

The CDR3 reads CASSQDVSVTYEQYF. CDR3 sequence (DNA): TGTGCCAGCAGCCAAGATGTCTCCGTCACTTACGAGCAGTACTTC. The chain carries TRBV3-1 (or the pseudogene TRBV3-2) and TRBJ2-7, with D uncertain. V was shortened by 0 bases and J by 4 bases, with 13 bases between the two germline ends. This CDR3 comprises 15 residues. Germline V gene data show CDR1 as LGHDT and CDR2 as YNNKEL (reference sequence).

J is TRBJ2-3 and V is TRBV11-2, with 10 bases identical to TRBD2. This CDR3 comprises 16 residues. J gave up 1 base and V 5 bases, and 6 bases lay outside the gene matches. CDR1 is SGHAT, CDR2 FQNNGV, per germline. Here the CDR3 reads CASSDPGTSGTDTQYF. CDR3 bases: TGTGCCAGCAGCGATCCCGGGACTAGCGGCACAGATACGCAGTATTTT.

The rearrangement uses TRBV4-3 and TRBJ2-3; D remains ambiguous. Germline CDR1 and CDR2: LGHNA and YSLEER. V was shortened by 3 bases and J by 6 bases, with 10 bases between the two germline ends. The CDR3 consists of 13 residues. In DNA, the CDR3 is TGCGCCAGCAGCCAGCTCCAACGGGATACGCAGTATTTT. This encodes CASSQLQRDTQYF.

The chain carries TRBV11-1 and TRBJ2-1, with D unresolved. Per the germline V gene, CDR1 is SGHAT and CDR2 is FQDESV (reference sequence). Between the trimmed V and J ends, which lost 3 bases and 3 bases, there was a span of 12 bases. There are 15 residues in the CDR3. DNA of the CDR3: TGTGCCAGCAGCTTCGCTCTACTTAGCTACAATGAGCAGTTCTTC. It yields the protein CASSFALLSYNEQFF.

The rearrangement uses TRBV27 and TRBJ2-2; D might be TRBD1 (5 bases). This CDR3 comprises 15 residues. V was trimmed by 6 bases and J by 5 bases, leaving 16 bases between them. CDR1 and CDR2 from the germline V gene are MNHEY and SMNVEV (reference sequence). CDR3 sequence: CASSPAPKGTGELFF. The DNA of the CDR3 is TGTGCCAGCAGCCCCGCTCCTAAGGGGACCGGGGAGCTGTTTTTT.

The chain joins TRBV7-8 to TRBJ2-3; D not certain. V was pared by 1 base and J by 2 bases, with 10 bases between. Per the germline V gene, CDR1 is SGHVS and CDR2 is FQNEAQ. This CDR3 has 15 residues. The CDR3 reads CASSLDPHATDTQYF. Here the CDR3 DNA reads TGTGCCAGCAGCTTAGACCCACATGCCACAGATACGCAGTATTTT.

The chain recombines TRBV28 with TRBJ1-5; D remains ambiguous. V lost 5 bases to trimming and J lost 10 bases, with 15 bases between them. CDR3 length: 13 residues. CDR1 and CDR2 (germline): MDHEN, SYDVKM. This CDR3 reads CASSIPAVSPQHF. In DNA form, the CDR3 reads TGTGCCAGCAGTATCCCTGCAGTAAGTCCCCAGCATTTT.

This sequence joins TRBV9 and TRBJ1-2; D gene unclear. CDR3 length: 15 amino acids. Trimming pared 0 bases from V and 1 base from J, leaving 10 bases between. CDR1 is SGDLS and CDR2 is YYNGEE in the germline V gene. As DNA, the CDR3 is TGTGCCAGCAGCGTAGACTATAGCGATAACTATGGCTACACCTTC. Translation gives CASSVDYSDNYGYTF.